Included here is one T cell receptor (beta chain) sequence, with context. These data come from a study of blood T cell repertoires in COVID-19. Study-level background: COVID-19 samples collected from the United States, Italy and Spain covered acute and convalescent phases.

Trimming at V came to 3 bases and at J to 4 bases, leaving 2 bases not matched to a gene. The germline CDR1 and CDR2 sequences are SGHTA and FQGNSA. This CDR3 has 13 residues. The participants were between about 18 and 90 years old and came from some 23 US areas. Sequencing used immunoSEQ multiplex PCR; TCRdb keeps in-frame clones, though not all of them. The sample records hundreds of thousands of clones, around 88% being singletons. Sequencing input: PBMCs or T cells enriched from blood (not recorded which). The rearrangement uses TRBV7-2 and TRBJ1-2; 7 nucleotides match TRBD1. The TCR originated in a woman aged 50 to 60 with acute COVID-19. The CDR3: CASSLGQRYGYTF. In DNA, the CDR3 is TGTGCCAGCAGCTTGGGACAGCGCTATGGCTACACCTTC.